The clone carrying this TCR beta chain occurred once. TCRdb's table, derived via immunoSEQ multiplex PCR, lists solely in-frame clones and lacks some. The sample gives 200,000 to 250,000 clones, almost 90% of which show up once; less than 3% is in the top ten. This entry belongs to a study of blood T cell repertoires in COVID-19. The clonotype comes from a woman aged 55 to 70 with acute or convalescent COVID-19. The sample consisted of peripheral blood.

The CDR3 protein is CASSQEVPGQFNSPLHF. CDR3 DNA: TGCGCCAGCAGCCAAGAAGTCCCGGGACAGTTTAATTCACCCCTCCACTTT. The chain carries TRBV4-1 and TRBJ1-6, with TRBD1 matching 7 bases. Losses at the gene ends were 0 bases for V and 6 bases for J; bases not matched to a gene: 8. The CDR3 extends over 17 amino acids. Per the germline V gene, CDR1 is MGHRA and CDR2 is YSYEKL.